Each of the 16 T cell receptor beta chains below was sequenced from the same sample in a study of cytomegalovirus exposure and HLA in healthy donors. TCRdb keeps only in-frame clones here, not all; method: immunoSEQ multiplex PCR. The sample contains 150,000 or so clones, around 83% of which appear only once. Sequenced input: PBMCs. These receptors all come from a human donor in good health.

This chain joins TRBV5-6 and TRBJ1-4; 9 bases line up with TRBD1. Unmatched junction bases numbered 3, after V lost 2 bases and J lost 4 bases. Germline V gene data show CDR1 as SGHDT and CDR2 as YYEEEE. The CDR3 runs 15 residues. The CDR3 nucleotides read TGTGCCAGCAGCTTAAGACAGGGGGTTAATGAAAAACTGTTTTTT. It yields the protein CASSLRQGVNEKLFF.

This clone was seen more than once but under ten times. V usage is TRBV11-2 and J usage is TRBJ1-1; D gene uncertain. CDR3 length equals 15 residues. V was trimmed by 1 base and J by 3 bases, leaving 12 bases between them. CDR1 is SGHAT and CDR2 is FQNNGV in the germline V gene. CDR3 amino acids: CASSLGGLRDTEAFF. The CDR3 nucleotides read TGTGCCAGCAGCTTAGGGGGTTTGAGGGACACTGAAGCTTTCTTT.

The gene calls are TRBV5-6 and TRBJ1-1; 8 positions agree with TRBD1. In germline, CDR1 is SGHDT, CDR2 YYEEEE. With 2 bases clipped from V and 8 bases from J, the junction kept 2 bases outside the gene matches. The CDR3 length is 12 residues. This CDR3 reads CASSLQGGEAFF. For the CDR3, the DNA is TGTGCCAGCAGCTTACAGGGGGGCGAAGCTTTCTTT. The full variable domain, its missing parts supplied by reference TRBV5-6 and TRBJ1-1, is DAGVTQSPTHLIKTRGQQVTLRCSPKSGHDTVSWYQQALGQGPQFIFQYYEEEERQRGNFPDRFSGHQFPNYSSELNVNALLLGDSALYLCASSLQGGEAFFGQGTRLTVV.

The chain employs TRBV5-6 and TRBJ2-7; 9 bases map to TRBD2. The CDR3 spans 15 residues. From germline, CDR1 is SGHDT and CDR2 YYEEEE. The J segment lost 2 bases and the V segment lost 3 bases, leaving 6 bases of the junction unmatched. The CDR3 sequence is CASSYSGSNPYEQYF. The CDR3 DNA reads as TGTGCCAGCAGCTATAGCGGGAGCAACCCCTACGAGCAGTACTTC. The full variable domain, completed using reference TRBV5-6 and TRBJ2-7, is DAGVTQSPTHLIKTRGQQVTLRCSPKSGHDTVSWYQQALGQGPQFIFQYYEEEERQRGNFPDRFSGHQFPNYSSELNVNALLLGDSALYLCASSYSGSNPYEQYFGPGTRLTVT.

V usage is TRBV7-9 and J usage is TRBJ2-1; perhaps TRBD2 as D (5 bases). The CDR3 extends over 16 amino acids. Germline CDR1 reads SEHNR; CDR2 reads FQNEAQ (reference sequence). V was trimmed by 4 bases and J by 2 bases, leaving 15 bases between them. CDR3 sequence reads: CASSSILGDPYNEQFF. DNA for the CDR3: TGTGCCAGCAGCTCGATCCTGGGAGACCCCTACAATGAGCAGTTCTTC.

The chain recombines TRBV20-1 with TRBJ1-1; weak D call: TRBD1 (5 bases). The CDR3 has 11 amino acids. The V end was cut by 6 bases, the J end by 3 bases, with 8 bases between. Germline V lookup: CDR1 DFQATT, CDR2 SNEGSKA (reference sequence). CDR3 sequence reads: CSAGGDTEAFF. CDR3 bases: TGCAGTGCCGGAGGGGACACTGAAGCTTTCTTT.

At least ten counts were recorded for this clone. V usage is TRBV19 and J usage is TRBJ2-1; a weak D match, TRBD2 (5 bases). The CDR3 runs 15 residues. CDR1 is LNHDA, CDR2 SQIVND, per germline (reference sequence). V lost 4 bases to trimming and J lost 0 bases, with 10 bases between them. The CDR3 DNA is TGTGCCAGTAGTACGGACTTCAGCTCCTACAATGAGCAGTTCTTC. Its translation is CASSTDFSSYNEQFF.

V is TRBV6-5 and J is TRBJ1-1, with 11 bases that match TRBD1. Germline assignment: CDR1 MNHEY and CDR2 SVGAGI. This CDR3 is built from 13 residues. With 4 bases clipped from V and 12 bases from J, the junction kept 7 bases outside the gene matches. The CDR3 spells CASSSGTGGTSFF. CDR3 DNA: TGTGCCAGCAGTTCCGGGACAGGGGGTACGTCTTTCTTT.

This chain links TRBV25-1 with TRBJ1-2; 7 bases are shared with TRBD1. Unmatched junction bases numbered 6, after V lost 1 base and J lost 4 bases. Looked up from germline, CDR1 is MGHDK and CDR2 is SYGVNS. The CDR3 has 15 residues. The CDR3 nucleotides read TGTGCCAGCAGTGAATCTAGGACAGGCCTCTATGGCTACACCTTC. Translation gives CASSESRTGLYGYTF.

This clone was seen once. The chain has TRBV11-2 and TRBJ2-1; TRBD2 might be the D (6 bases). Per the germline V gene, CDR1 is SGHAT and CDR2 is FQNNGV. The CDR3 length is 12 residues. With 5 bases removed from V and 12 bases from J, the gap between germline ends came to 14 bases. CDR3 DNA sequence: TGTGCCAGCAGCCACGATCAGCGGGCGCAGTTCTTC. Its translation is CASSHDQRAQFF.

The chain joins TRBV2 to TRBJ1-1; no firm D call. This CDR3 comprises 14 residues. Per the germline V gene, CDR1 is SNHLY and CDR2 is FYNNEI. Trimming took 6 bases from V and 5 from J, leaving 16 bases between them. CDR3 DNA: TGTGCCAGCAGACCGAGGCCTCCTGGGACTGAAGCTTTCTTT. Amino acids: CASRPRPPGTEAFF.

V usage is TRBV6-6 and J usage is TRBJ2-7; 13 nucleotides match TRBD2. Unmatched junction bases numbered 5, after V lost 5 bases and J lost 4 bases. This CDR3 region has 15 residues. CDR1 is MNHNY, CDR2 SVGAGI, per germline (reference sequence). This CDR3 is CASSPTSGGGYEQYF. The CDR3 nucleotides are TGTGCCAGCAGTCCTACTAGCGGGGGGGGGTACGAGCAGTACTTC.

This sequence joins TRBV19 and TRBJ2-1; TRBD1 matches at 8 bases. V shed 4 bases and J 4 bases; nucleotides not matched to a gene: 3. The CDR3 runs to 14 residues. The germline gives CDR1 LNHDA, CDR2 SQIVND (reference sequence). The CDR3 region has the DNA TGTGCCAGTAGTACAGGGGGCGCATACAATGAGCAGTTCTTC. This encodes CASSTGGAYNEQFF.

In its sample, this clone was seen a few times. The chain carries TRBV7-3 and TRBJ2-1; possibly TRBD2 for D (6 bases). The V and J ends lost 2 bases and 8 bases respectively, with 7 bases between them. Per germline, CDR1 SGHTA and CDR2 FQGTGA. The CDR3 extends over 12 amino acids. In nucleotides, the CDR3 is TGTGCCAGCAGCTTATCTAGCGATGAGCAGTTCTTC. Amino acid sequence: CASSLSSDEQFF.

The chain links TRBV5-1 to TRBJ2-5, with 10 bases fitting TRBD2. From germline, CDR1 is SGHRS and CDR2 YFSETQ. The trim removed 3 bases at V and 2 bases at J, leaving 10 bases unmatched. The CDR3 runs to 17 residues. The CDR3 loop reads CASSWGSSGGLQETQYF. The CDR3 bases are TGCGCCAGCAGCTGGGGTTCTAGCGGGGGACTTCAAGAGACCCAGTACTTC. The entire variable domain, with the rest obtained from reference TRBV5-1 and TRBJ2-5, is as follows: KAGVTQTPRYLIKTRGQQVTLSCSPISGHRSVSWYQQTPGQGLQFLFEYFSETQRNKGNFPGRFSGRQFSNSRSEMNVSTLELGDSALYLCASSWGSSGGLQETQYFGPGTRLLVL.

The genes are TRBV5-1 and TRBJ1-1, with D tentatively TRBD1 (5 bases). V was pared by 4 bases and J by 3 bases, with 13 bases between. Germline loops: CDR1 SGHRS, CDR2 YFSETQ. The CDR3 runs to 14 residues. This CDR3 is CASSPRVFDTEAFF. CDR3 DNA sequence: TGCGCCAGCAGCCCCAGGGTTTTCGACACTGAAGCTTTCTTT. Using reference TRBV5-1 and TRBJ1-1 for the parts outside the CDR3, the full variable domain is KAGVTQTPRYLIKTRGQQVTLSCSPISGHRSVSWYQQTPGQGLQFLFEYFSETQRNKGNFPGRFSGRQFSNSRSEMNVSTLELGDSALYLCASSPRVFDTEAFFGQGTRLTVV.